The 19 T cell receptor beta chains reported below all come from one sample, sequenced in a study of T cell clonality in common variable immunodeficiency. Using immunoSEQ multiplex PCR, the repertoire was profiled, and TCRdb retains in-frame clones only, with some absent. This sample shows more than 9,000 clones and no singletons; under 7% rests with the ten largest. Findings of the study overall: Reportedly, TCR beta sequences from common variable immunodeficiency showed fewer deletions and N-nucleotide insertions.

What these receptors recognize is not known. Sequencing was done on a sample of peripheral blood mononuclear cells. The origin of the receptors is a human donor with common variable immunodeficiency.

With respect to this clone: With the read ending 3 residues before the CDR3 end, the germline J gene is used to fill in that end. The chain recombines TRBV30 with TRBJ1-1; D not resolved. This CDR3 has 13 amino acids. CDR1 is GTSNPN, CDR2 SVGIG, per germline (reference sequence). V lost 0 bases and J lost 1, with 6 bases in between. The CDR3 is CAWSVQPNTEAFF. The DNA read from the CDR3 is TGTGCCTGGAGTGTACAGCCGAACACTGAA. The full variable domain, its missing parts supplied by reference TRBV30 and TRBJ1-1, is SQTIHQWPATLVQPVGSPLSLECTVEGTSNPNLYWYRQAAGRGLQLLFYSVGIGQISSEVPQNLSASRPQDRQFILSSKKLLLSDSGFYLCAWSVQPNTEAFFGQGTRLTVV.

Remarks on this clone: The CDR3 end falls 3 residues outside the read, so it is completed with the germline J gene. V gene TRBV30 combines with J gene TRBJ2-7, with 14 bases that match TRBD2. The CDR3 has 14 residues. The germline V gene encodes CDR1 GTSNPN and CDR2 SVGIG (reference sequence). The trim removed 3 bases at V and 6 bases at J, leaving 4 bases unmatched. The DNA read from the CDR3 is TGTGCCTGGAGCCCGGGGACTAGCGGGAGCGAG. It translates to CAWSPGTSGSE. The whole CDR3 region reads CAWSPGTSGSEQYF. The full variable domain, its missing parts supplied by reference TRBV30 and TRBJ2-7, is SQTIHQWPATLVQPVGSPLSLECTVEGTSNPNLYWYRQAAGRGLQLLFYSVGIGQISSEVPQNLSASRPQDRQFILSSKKLLLSDSGFYLCAWSPGTSGSEQYFGPGTRLTVT.

Sample share makes this clone medium-sized. The observed sequence ends 3 residues before the CDR3 terminus, with the missing tail filled in from the germline J gene. This chain connects TRBV7-2 to TRBJ2-1, with 7 bases identical to TRBD2. The junction had 4 bases not matched to a gene; V was cut back by 6 bases and J by 2 bases. Germline V gene sequence: CDR1 SGHTA, CDR2 FQGNSA. The CDR3 length is 14 residues. The sequenced part of the CDR3 DNA is TGTGCCAGCAGTAGCGGGTTTCCCTACAATGAG. This gives the protein CASSSGFPYNE. The full CDR3 reads CASSSGFPYNEQFF.

The sample holds a few counts of this clone. The read comes to an end 3 residues before the CDR3 does, leaving the germline J gene to fill in the end. The V gene is TRBV19, the J gene TRBJ2-3; TRBD2 agrees at 7 bases. Germline V gene sequence: CDR1 LNHDA, CDR2 SQIVND (reference sequence). Germline trimming cut 5 bases from V and 0 bases from J; bases unmatched to any gene: 5. The CDR3 runs to 15 residues. The CDR3 bases that were read are TGTGCCAGTAGTCTTAGCGGGCTTAGCACAGATACG. This gives the protein CASSLSGLSTDT. The whole CDR3 protein reads CASSLSGLSTDTQYF.

This clone was recorded a few times. The missing CDR3 end, 3 residues past where the read stops, is filled in from the germline J gene. The J gene is TRBJ2-2, the V gene TRBV30; the D is unclear. CDR1 is GTSNPN and CDR2 is SVGIG in the germline V gene (reference sequence). The CDR3 runs 14 residues. V was trimmed by 3 bases and J by 3 bases, leaving 11 bases between them. CDR3 sequence: CAWRRDIYTGELFF. Partial CDR3 DNA: TGTGCCTGGAGACGAGACATCTACACCGGGGAG.

This clone was counted a few times. The read halts 3 residues ahead of the CDR3 end, with the missing end drawn from the germline J gene. Other nucleotide sequences from this sample produce the same CDR3. The chain combines TRBV18 with TRBJ2-5; 7 bases agree with TRBD1. Germline loops: CDR1 KGHSH, CDR2 LQKENI. J was trimmed by 5 bases and V by 0 bases; bases with no gene match: 3. This CDR3 region has 14 residues. The CDR3 is CASSPPSRGETQYF. The CDR3 DNA, read in part, is TGTGCCAGCTCACCACCTTCCAGGGGGGAGACC.

For this clone: The DNA ends 3 residues before the CDR3 does, and the rest of the CDR3 is filled in from the germline J gene. The V gene is TRBV7-9, the J gene TRBJ2-1; D remains ambiguous. CDR1 is SEHNR and CDR2 is FQNEAQ in the germline V gene (reference sequence). V gave up 5 bases and J gave up 8 bases, with 19 bases separating them. CDR3 length: 15 amino acids. The CDR3 loop reads CASSPTQLSQDEQFF. CDR3 DNA (partial): TGTGCCAGCAGCCCTACCCAGCTCTCCCAGGATGAG.

This clone has a handful of counts. The read gets to within 3 residues of the CDR3 end, and the germline J gene fills in the rest. This sequence joins TRBV13 and TRBJ2-7; 8 bases match TRBD1. V trimming: 1 base; J trimming: 2 bases; junction bases outside the gene matches: 10. Germline assignment: CDR1 PRHDT and CDR2 FYEKMQ (reference sequence). The CDR3 is made up of 17 amino acids. CDR3 sequence: CASSLVHATGDPYEQYF. Partial CDR3 DNA: TGTGCCAGCAGCTTAGTCCACGCGACAGGGGACCCCTACGAG.

Of note for this clone: The read finishes 3 residues shy of the CDR3 end, and the germline J gene is used to complete it. The rearrangement joins TRBV7-6 to TRBJ1-2; tentatively, D is TRBD1 (5 bases). The CDR3 contains 11 residues. From germline, CDR1 is SGHVS and CDR2 FNYEAQ. V was cut by 5 bases and J by 5 bases, with 6 bases left in between. CDR3 sequence: CASSNRYGYTF. The CDR3 DNA, read in part, is TGTGCCAGCAGCAACAGGTATGGC. Looking up the rest from reference TRBV7-6 and TRBJ1-2 gives the full variable domain: GAGVSQSPRYKVTKRGQDVALRCDPISGHVSLYWYRQALGQGPEFLTYFNYEAQQDKSGLPNDRFSAERPEGSISTLTIQRTEQRDSAMYRCASSNRYGYTFGSGTRLTVV.

Details on this clone: The read terminates 3 residues before the CDR3 end, so the remaining end is supplied by the germline J gene. The chain is built from TRBV7-3 and TRBJ2-7; 12 positions agree with TRBD2. Germline V gives CDR1 SGHTA, CDR2 FQGTGA. The CDR3 is 17 residues long. V shed 4 bases and J 3 bases; nucleotides not matched to a gene: 10. The CDR3 bases that were read are TGTGCCAGCAGCTCCCTAACGACTAGCGGGAGTGTCTACGAG. Protein product: CASSSLTTSGSVYE. Given in full, the CDR3 is CASSSLTTSGSVYEQYF.

This clone has more than one count but fewer than ten. The CDR3 end lies 3 residues beyond the end of the read and is filled in from the germline J gene. This chain links TRBV5-1 with TRBJ1-1, with D possibly being TRBD1 (5 bases). The CDR3 has 15 residues. Germline CDR1 and CDR2: SGHRS and YFSETQ. Trimming stripped 3 bases from V and 5 bases from J, with 17 bases between. The CDR3: CASSSGPLGGTEAFF. Partial CDR3 DNA: TGCGCCAGCAGCTCTGGGCCCCTGGGGGGAACTGAA. Supplemented by reference TRBV5-1 and TRBJ1-1, the full variable domain reads KAGVTQTPRYLIKTRGQQVTLSCSPISGHRSVSWYQQTPGQGLQFLFEYFSETQRNKGNFPGRFSGRQFSNSRSEMNVSTLELGDSALYLCASSSGPLGGTEAFFGQGTRLTVV.

This clone appeared a few times. The read terminates 3 residues ahead of where the CDR3 ends, so the germline J gene completes it. The rearrangement joins TRBV20-1 to TRBJ2-7; 9 bases align to TRBD1. V shed 0 bases and J 2 bases; nucleotides not matched to a gene: 11. CDR3 length: 17 residues. Germline V CDR1 and CDR2: DFQATT, SNEGSKA (reference sequence). The covered CDR3 bases are TGCAGTGCTAGAGATCGGTCGGGGGGACAGGGTCCCTACGAG. Residues: CSARDRSGGQGPYE. In full, the CDR3 reads CSARDRSGGQGPYEQYF.

Turning to this clone: The read terminates 3 residues before the CDR3 end, so the remaining end is supplied by the germline J gene. V gene TRBV2 combines with J gene TRBJ2-1, with 13 bases fitting TRBD2. In germline, CDR1 is SNHLY, CDR2 FYNNEI. The J segment lost 7 bases and the V segment lost 6 bases, leaving 12 bases of the junction unmatched. The CDR3 runs to 17 residues. CDR3 region: CASSPGLAGIGLNEQFF. The part of the CDR3 DNA that was read is TGTGCCAGCAGCCCGGGACTAGCGGGAATCGGGCTTAATGAG.

This clone has more than one count but fewer than ten. Sequencing ends 3 residues short of the CDR3 end; the germline J gene provides the rest. Other DNA sequences from this sample encode an identical CDR3 as well. The V call is TRBV18, the J call TRBJ2-1, with D perhaps matching TRBD1 (6 bases). V was trimmed by 6 bases and J by 8 bases, leaving 11 bases between them. Germline CDR1 and CDR2: KGHSH and LQKENI. This CDR3 has 12 residues. The CDR3 reads CASSPRGYEQFF. The CDR3 DNA, read in part, is TGTGCCAGCTCTCCTAGGGGGTATGAG.

Note on this clone: The CDR3 end lies 3 residues beyond the end of the read and is filled in from the germline J gene. The chain has TRBV7-9 and TRBJ1-4; D is ambiguous. CDR1 and CDR2 from the germline V gene are SEHNR and FQNEAQ (reference sequence). V lost 6 bases, J lost 7 bases, and 18 bases lay in between. The CDR3 contains 15 residues. Incomplete CDR3 DNA: TGTGCCAGCAGAAAAAGCCCGATTACTGGTGAAAAA. As protein: CASRKSPITGEK. The entire CDR3 reads CASRKSPITGEKLFF.

This clone was seen only a few times. The read terminates 3 residues ahead of where the CDR3 ends, so the germline J gene completes it. The chain couples TRBV19 to TRBJ2-3, with D maybe TRBD2 (5 bases). V was cut by 0 bases and J by 3 bases, with 10 bases left in between. This CDR3 spans 15 amino acids. Germline CDR1 reads LNHDA; CDR2 reads SQIVND (reference sequence). CDR3 sequence reads: CASSIDELGTDTQYF. CDR3 DNA (partial): TGTGCCAGTAGTATAGACGAACTAGGAACAGATACG.

This clone was detected a few times. The observed sequence ends 3 residues before the CDR3 terminus, with the missing tail filled in from the germline J gene. The V gene is TRBV7-6, the J gene TRBJ1-1, with TRBD1 matching 8 bases. Germline V gene sequence: CDR1 SGHVS, CDR2 FNYEAQ. V was clipped by 2 bases and J by 0 bases; unmatched bases: 5. This CDR3 region has 16 residues. The CDR3 loop is CASSLIQGEMNTEAFF. The covered CDR3 bases are TGTGCCAGCAGCTTAATACAGGGGGAGATGAACACTGAA.

On this clone: Coverage ceases 3 residues before the CDR3 finishes, and the germline J gene fills in the end. The genes are TRBV30 and TRBJ2-7, with D perhaps given as TRBD1 or TRBD2 (6 bases each). The germline gives CDR1 GTSNPN, CDR2 SVGIG (reference sequence). The CDR3 totals 17 residues. V was shortened by 1 base and J by 0 bases, with 19 bases between the two germline ends. The CDR3 sequence is CAWSGTRGGGSSYEQYF. The part of the CDR3 DNA that was read is TGTGCCTGGAGTGGGACACGAGGAGGGGGAAGCTCCTACGAG.

This clone showed up just a few times. The read comes to an end 3 residues before the CDR3 does, leaving the germline J gene to fill in the end. V usage is TRBV18 and J usage is TRBJ2-5, with 7 bases aligning to TRBD2. CDR3 length: 16 residues. Losses at the gene ends were 3 bases for V and 0 bases for J; bases not matched to a gene: 7. In germline, CDR1 is KGHSH, CDR2 LQKENI. The part of the CDR3 DNA that was read is TGTGCCAGCTCACCCGGGACTACGGTACACCAAGAGACC. Translated, it gives CASSPGTTVHQET. The entire CDR3 sequence reads CASSPGTTVHQETQYF.